The T cell receptor beta chain under discussion was sequenced for a study of T cells in Graves' hyperthyroidism and ophthalmopathy. Study-wide findings and caveats: Ophthalmopathy and stable hyperthyroidism were separated by a 13 V-J model.

This clonotype was seen a few times. Its antigen remains unknown. V was clipped by 6 bases and J by 2 bases; unmatched bases: 8. The CDR3 sequence is 17 residues long. The CDR3 regions of TCR beta were amplified from RNA transcripts. The HTBI primer set drove a first-round RT-PCR of the TCR CDR3. Using its own MiXCR run on the multiplex PCR reads, TCRdb lists one record per CDR3 protein. This sample yields around 370,000 distinct CDR3 sequences, of which approximately 18% are seen a single time; around two fifths belongs to the top ten. This TCR was recovered from a man aged 18 to 35 with Graves' ophthalmopathy. The sample comprised blood. The V and J genes are TRBV12-3 or TRBV12-4 and TRBJ1-5, with 12 nucleotides matching TRBD1. CDR3 in DNA: TGTGCCAGCAGCTTGGGGACAGGGGGCATCGGCAATCAGCCCCAGCATTTT. Amino acids: CASSLGTGGIGNQPQHF.